This record covers a single TCR beta chain. The target antigen is unknown. This record belongs to a study of brain T cells in children with intractable seizures. Clones were read by immunoSEQ multiplex PCR, and TCRdb kept only the in-frame ones, dropping some. This repertoire shows approximately 330,000 clones, about 93% found once; its top ten account for around 5%. The study's findings and limits: Viral specificity was inferred only from CDR3 similarity; HCMV serostatus was unknown. Pre-surgery blood may have been undersampled, hiding some clones.

Sample time point: blood from clinic visit 5 months post-surgery; TSC patient then seizure free. Only cases whose brain tissue showed the highest T cell transcript signatures were sequenced. At least one anti-epileptic drug was given before surgery. Deletions cut 6 bases from V and 6 bases from J, with 14 bases between. This CDR3 region has 14 residues. Germline V gene lookup returns CDR1 SEHNR and CDR2 FQNEAQ (reference sequence). The sample here was peripheral blood, taken 4 to 5 months after surgery. This sequence was found in a boy in the first two years of life with tuberous sclerosis and intractable seizures. The rearrangement links TRBV7-9 to TRBJ2-2; TRBD1 is a possible D gene (6 bases). The CDR3 loop reads CASRMDRVAGELFF. The CDR3 nucleotides read TGTGCCAGCAGGATGGACAGAGTCGCCGGGGAGCTGTTTTTT.